The 23 T cell receptor beta chains below all came from one sample that was sequenced in a study of shared clonotypes between healthy human individuals. TCRdb keeps only in-frame clones here, not all; method: immunoSEQ multiplex PCR. The data contain around 2,000,000 clones, roughly 94% of them seen just once; the ten biggest clones take up roughly 1%. Selected positively for CCR7 and CD45RO-negative, naive CD8 cells excluded terminally differentiated effector memory CD45RA+ cells. Sequencing was carried out using naive CD8+ T cells sorted from blood. These TCRs come from a man between 18 and 35 years old in good health.

The chain carries TRBV19 and TRBJ1-1; D perhaps matches TRBD1 (6 bases). From germline, CDR1 is LNHDA and CDR2 SQIVND (reference sequence). The germline V and J ends were trimmed by 1 base and 1 base, with 10 bases remaining between them. The CDR3 totals 15 residues. The CDR3 region has the DNA TGTGCCAGTAGTATAGCCGGGACACCGAACACTGAAGCTTTCTTT. It encodes CASSIAGTPNTEAFF.

V gene TRBV19 combines with J gene TRBJ1-6; 10 bases are a match to TRBD1. The length of the CDR3 is 17 residues. Germline CDR1 reads LNHDA; CDR2 reads SQIVND (reference sequence). V gave up 1 base and J gave up 10 bases; unmatched junction bases: 10. The CDR3 DNA follows: TGTGCCAGTAGTATAGTAGACCCTGACAGGGGGCGATCACCCCTCCACTTT. This sequence encodes CASSIVDPDRGRSPLHF.

V is TRBV27 and J is TRBJ2-7; the D gene is possibly TRBD2 (5 bases). The CDR3 runs 11 residues. Per germline, CDR1 MNHEY and CDR2 SMNVEV (reference sequence). V shed 8 bases and J shed 6 bases, with 11 bases lying between them. CDR3 protein: CASGEGREQYF. DNA for the CDR3: TGTGCCAGCGGCGAGGGTCGCGAGCAGTACTTC.

CDR3 amino acids: CASSPRTGVEQYF. The CDR3 nucleotides read TGTGCCAGCAGCCCTAGGACAGGGGTCGAGCAGTACTTC. This chain uses TRBV5-6 with TRBJ2-7; TRBD1 matches at 9 bases. Germline V gene lookup returns CDR1 SGHDT and CDR2 YYEEEE. The CDR3 has 13 residues. With V trimmed by 4 bases and J by 6 bases, 5 bases remained unmatched.

The chain carries TRBV7-9 and TRBJ1-6; D not certain. V shed 2 bases and J shed 7 bases, with 3 bases lying between them. This CDR3 has 12 amino acids. The germline V gene has CDR1 SEHNR and CDR2 FQNEAQ (reference sequence). The CDR3 reads CASSLQNSPLHF. CDR3 coding DNA: TGTGCCAGCAGCTTACAGAATTCACCCCTCCACTTT.

The chain employs TRBV28 and TRBJ1-1, with TRBD1 matching 8 bases. Per the germline V gene, CDR1 is MDHEN and CDR2 is SYDVKM. Unmatched junction bases numbered 5, after V lost 2 bases and J lost 0 bases. This CDR3 spans 16 amino acids. Here the CDR3 DNA reads TGTGCCAGCAGTTTAGGCAGGGGGCTGATGAACACTGAAGCTTTCTTT. Amino acids: CASSLGRGLMNTEAFF.

The chain combines TRBV9 with TRBJ1-2; 8 bases agree with TRBD1. V gave up 2 bases and J gave up 6 bases; unmatched junction bases: 9. CDR1 SGDLS and CDR2 YYNGEE come from the germline V gene. The CDR3 is 15 residues long. CDR3 DNA sequence: TGTGCCAGCAGCGTCTCAGGGGGCGCGGACGATGGCTACACCTTC. The encoded protein is CASSVSGGADDGYTF. The full variable domain, its missing parts supplied by reference TRBV9 and TRBJ1-2, is DSGVTQTPKHLITATGQRVTLRCSPRSGDLSVYWYQQSLDQGLQFLIQYYNGEERAKGNILERFSAQQFPDLHSELNLSSLELGDSALYFCASSVSGGADDGYTFGSGTRLTVV.

Turning to this clone: Other DNA sequences in the same sample also yield this CDR3. The rearrangement links TRBV5-6 to TRBJ2-7; no definite D call. The V end lost 1 base, the J end lost 2 bases, and 4 bases lay between the germline ends. The CDR3 spans 12 residues. Germline values: CDR1 SGHDT, CDR2 YYEEEE. CDR3 in DNA: TGTGCCAGCAGCTTGTCCCCCTACGAGCAGTACTTC. Its translation: CASSLSPYEQYF.

The chain has TRBV29-1 and TRBJ2-1; 8 bases line up with TRBD2. The ends lost 1 base at V and 9 bases at J; junction bases unmatched: 5. Germline CDR1 is SQVTM and CDR2 is ANQGSEA. The CDR3 is 13 amino acids. The CDR3 DNA reads TGCAGCGTTGAAGGTGGCGGGGGGAGTGAGCAGTTCTTC. Amino acids: CSVEGGGGSEQFF.

The chain uses TRBV27 and TRBJ2-7; D is uncertain. This CDR3 contains 15 residues. Germline V CDR1 and CDR2: MNHEY, SMNVEV (reference sequence). V lost 5 bases, J lost 2 bases, and 16 bases lay in between. CDR3 residues: CASSAIQHFPYEQYF. DNA for the CDR3: TGTGCCAGCAGTGCGATTCAGCATTTCCCCTACGAGCAGTACTTC.

The chain couples TRBV27 to TRBJ1-2, with D possibly TRBD1 on 5 matching bases. Germline V gene lookup returns CDR1 MNHEY and CDR2 SMNVEV (reference sequence). The CDR3 covers 15 residues. V lost 0 bases to trimming and J lost 7 bases, with 15 bases between them. This CDR3 reads CASSLSPTGGGGYTF. CDR3 coding DNA: TGTGCCAGCAGTTTATCCCCGACCGGGGGTGGTGGCTACACCTTC.

The chain couples TRBV2 to TRBJ1-5; no clear D. Trimming stripped 3 bases from V and 2 bases from J, with 11 bases between. CDR1 is SNHLY, CDR2 FYNNEI, per germline. CDR3 size: 15 residues. CDR3 in DNA: TGTGCCAGCAGTGAGCCGGAGCGGGGCAATCAGCCCCAGCATTTT. Translation gives CASSEPERGNQPQHF.

Note on this clone: With a far larger clone one base away, a read error is the likely cause. The chain uses TRBV13 and TRBJ2-7; weak D call: TRBD2 (6 bases). Deletions cut 3 bases from V and 6 bases from J, with 6 bases between. The CDR3 is made up of 11 amino acids. The V gene's germline CDR1 is PRHDT and CDR2 FYEKMQ (reference sequence). The CDR3 is CASSFGGEQYF. The DNA of the CDR3 is TGTGCCAGCAGCTTCGGGGGCGAGCAGTACTTC.

The rearrangement uses TRBV27 and TRBJ2-2; 8 nucleotides line up with TRBD1. The CDR3 spans 16 residues. Germline trimming cut 2 bases from V and 6 bases from J; bases unmatched to any gene: 8. The germline V gene has CDR1 MNHEY and CDR2 SMNVEV (reference sequence). Here the CDR3 DNA reads TGTGCCAGCAGTTTAACAGGGGGATTTAACCCCGGGGAGCTGTTTTTT. It codes for CASSLTGGFNPGELFF.

The CDR3: CASSPSTPQDNEQFF. In DNA form, the CDR3 reads TGTGCCAGCAGCCCTAGCACCCCCCAAGACAATGAGCAGTTCTTC. The chain couples TRBV7-9 to TRBJ2-1; tentatively, D is TRBD2 (5 bases). The V gene lost 5 bases and the J gene lost 5 bases, with 16 bases spanning the gap. This CDR3 has 15 amino acids. Germline CDR1 is SEHNR and CDR2 is FQNEAQ (reference sequence). Combining the CDR3 with reference TRBV7-9 and TRBJ2-1 gives the whole variable domain DTGVSQNPRHKITKRGQNVTFRCDPISEHNRLYWYRQTLGQGPEFLTYFQNEAQLEKSRLLSDRFSAERPKGSFSTLEIQRTEQGDSAMYLCASSPSTPQDNEQFFGPGTRLTVL.

The chain couples TRBV28 to TRBJ2-7; D might be TRBD1 (5 bases). CDR3 size: 13 residues. CDR1 is MDHEN and CDR2 is SYDVKM in the germline V gene. Trimming left V 2 bases short and J 2 bases short, with 7 bases between. This CDR3 reads CASSLDRPYEQYF. CDR3 in DNA: TGTGCCAGCAGTTTAGACAGACCCTACGAGCAGTACTTC.

The chain is built from TRBV19 and TRBJ1-5; D unclear. V was clipped by 5 bases and J by 7 bases, with 9 bases between them. Germline CDR1 and CDR2: LNHDA and SQIVND (reference sequence). The CDR3 runs to 12 residues. The CDR3 sequence: CASSEGAQPQHF. The CDR3 region has the DNA TGTGCCAGTAGTGAGGGCGCCCAGCCCCAGCATTTT.

V is TRBV4-3 and J is TRBJ1-3; D is unclear. Germline V gene data show CDR1 as LGHNA and CDR2 as YSLEER. The CDR3 sequence is 12 residues long. V was clipped by 0 bases and J by 7 bases, with 4 bases between them. The CDR3 sequence is CASSQERNTIYF. The CDR3, as DNA: TGCGCCAGCAGCCAAGAACGTAACACCATATATTTT.

Concerning this clone: Within the sample, other DNA sequences also encode this same CDR3. The chain recombines TRBV7-2 with TRBJ2-7; D remains ambiguous. This CDR3 contains 13 residues. V lost 5 bases and J 0 bases, leaving 8 bases between the germline ends. Germline-derived CDR1 and CDR2 are SGHTA and FQGNSA. The CDR3: CASSHPPSYEQYF. The CDR3 region has the DNA TGTGCCAGCAGCCATCCTCCCTCCTACGAGCAGTACTTC.

About this clone itself: Distinct nucleotide sequences in the sample also encode this CDR3. The chain carries TRBV5-4 and TRBJ2-5, with 9 bases that match TRBD1. There are 15 residues in the CDR3. V lost 2 bases and J lost 3; bases outside the gene matches: 5. Germline V gene data show CDR1 as SGHNT and CDR2 as YYREEE (reference sequence). CDR3 in amino acids: CASSFGTGGKETQYF. CDR3 DNA: TGTGCCAGCAGCTTCGGTACAGGGGGCAAAGAGACCCAGTACTTC. Full variable domain (outside the CDR3, taken from reference TRBV5-4 and TRBJ2-5): ETGVTQSPTHLIKTRGQQVTLRCSSQSGHNTVSWYQQALGQGPQFIFQYYREEENGRGNFPPRFSGLQFPNYSSELNVNALELDDSALYLCASSFGTGGKETQYFGPGTRLLVL.

V and J are TRBV2 and TRBJ2-5; D unclear. Germline loops: CDR1 SNHLY, CDR2 FYNNEI. V was cut by 6 bases and J by 5 bases, with 25 bases left in between. The CDR3 loop spans 17 amino acids. The CDR3 sequence: CASREPLWAASMETQYF. The CDR3 DNA is TGTGCCAGCAGGGAGCCCCTCTGGGCCGCTTCCATGGAGACCCAGTACTTC.

Details on this clone: Other DNA sequences of this sample code for an identical CDR3. V usage is TRBV27 and J usage is TRBJ2-2; D is possibly TRBD1 (7 bases). In germline, CDR1 is MNHEY, CDR2 SMNVEV (reference sequence). The CDR3 is 14 residues long. Trimming pared 6 bases from V and 4 bases from J, leaving 12 bases between. The CDR3 sequence is CASRQQGGTGELFF. CDR3 coding DNA: TGTGCCAGCAGGCAGCAGGGGGGCACCGGGGAGCTGTTTTTT.

V usage is TRBV4-3 and J usage is TRBJ2-1, with 12 bases matching TRBD2. This CDR3 contains 22 residues. V dropped 1 base and J dropped 8; count of bases not matched to a gene: 24. CDR1 is LGHNA, CDR2 YSLEER, per germline. CDR3 amino acids: CASSQGTEATFTSGRFGDEQFF. CDR3 coding DNA: TGCGCCAGCAGCCAAGGGACAGAGGCAACTTTTACTAGCGGGAGGTTCGGCGATGAGCAGTTCTTC.